Shown below are 17 T cell receptor beta chains from a single sample sequenced in a study of blood T cells in healthy people across ages. Combining a sample-barcoded 5' primer with a J-beta primer mix, a second PCR ran for roughly 6 to 12 cycles. Using its own MiXCR run on the 5' RACE reads, TCRdb lists one record per CDR3 protein. The table lists fewer than 950,000 distinct CDR3 sequences, roughly 40% of them singletons, with about an eighth in the top ten. Sequencing was performed on blood. All receptors derive from a man aged 18 to 30 in good health.

The chain combines TRBV5-1 with TRBJ2-5; no clear D. This CDR3 comprises 11 residues. Trimming cost V 5 bases and J 3 bases, with 5 bases left between them. Germline V gene data show CDR1 as SGHRS and CDR2 as YFSETQ. For the CDR3, the DNA is TGCGCCAGCAGAAATGAAGAGACCCAGTACTTC. It codes for CASRNEETQYF.

The chain employs TRBV2 and TRBJ2-1, with D possibly being TRBD2 (6 bases). Trimming pared 3 bases from V and 4 bases from J, leaving 10 bases between. The germline gives CDR1 SNHLY, CDR2 FYNNEI. There are 14 residues in the CDR3. Written as DNA, the CDR3 is TGTGCCAGCAGTGATATGCGGGGTTACAATGAGCAGTTCTTC. Its translation is CASSDMRGYNEQFF.

This clonotype was observed a few times. This chain uses TRBV2 with TRBJ2-1; D could derive from TRBD1 or TRBD2 (5 bases each). Germline CDR1 SNHLY, CDR2 FYNNEI. CDR3 size: 14 residues. Trimming pared 6 bases from V and 4 bases from J, leaving 13 bases between. The CDR3 sequence: CASRGFGGYNEQFF. The DNA for the CDR3 is TGTGCCAGCAGGGGGTTTGGGGGATACAATGAGCAGTTCTTC.

This clonotype appeared a single time. This chain links TRBV20-1 with TRBJ1-2; 10 nucleotides agree with TRBD1. The CDR3 covers 14 residues. The germline gives CDR1 DFQATT, CDR2 SNEGSKA (reference sequence). V was pared by 8 bases and J by 7 bases, with 13 bases of the junction left unmatched. CDR3 DNA sequence: TGCAGTACTCGCATCCCGGGACAGGGGTTTGGCTACACCTTC. It is translated as CSTRIPGQGFGYTF.

Concerning this clonotype: The junction departs from the called germline gene at one end, perhaps through a read error. V is TRBV7-9 and J is TRBJ2-3; D call uncertain. The length of the CDR3 is 15 residues. Germline assignment: CDR1 SEHNR and CDR2 FQNEAQ (reference sequence). The chain's CDR3 is CAGSRVTPSTDTQYF. The DNA for the CDR3 is TGTGCCGGCAGCCGGGTGACCCCTAGCACAGATACGCAGTATTTT.

The table lists this clonotype with a few counts. The rearrangement links TRBV6-2 or TRBV6-3 to TRBJ2-1, with D possibly being TRBD2 (5 bases). V lost 1 base, J lost 2 bases, and 12 bases lay in between. Per the germline V gene, CDR1 is MNHEY and CDR2 is SVGEGT. The CDR3 loop spans 16 amino acids. The CDR3 loop is CASSYLTGNPYNEQFF. The CDR3 DNA reads as TGTGCCAGCAGTTACTTAACGGGGAACCCCTACAATGAGCAGTTCTTC.

V and J are TRBV6-2 or TRBV6-3 and TRBJ2-1; a weak D match, TRBD1 (5 bases). Germline V gene lookup returns CDR1 MNHEY and CDR2 SVGEGT. This CDR3 comprises 13 residues. V dropped 6 bases and J dropped 9 bases, with 15 bases sitting between them. CDR3 amino acids: CASSLLQGSEQFF. The CDR3 coding sequence is TGTGCCAGCAGCTTACTCCAGGGTAGTGAGCAGTTCTTC.

This clonotype was counted only a few times. This sequence joins TRBV20-1 and TRBJ1-5, with 8 bases aligning to TRBD1. The CDR3 runs to 15 residues. The V segment lost 0 bases and the J segment 5 bases; nucleotides outside the gene matches: 6. CDR1 is DFQATT and CDR2 is SNEGSKA in the germline V gene (reference sequence). The CDR3 bases are TGCAGTGCTAGAGAGTTTGCAGGGGGCGATCAGCCCCAGCATTTT. It is translated as CSAREFAGGDQPQHF.

In its sample, this clonotype was seen a few times. This may stem from a read error, because a much larger clone lies one nucleotide away. The J gene is TRBJ2-7, the V gene TRBV4-3; D remains unclear. Per germline, CDR1 LGHNA and CDR2 YSLEER. V was shortened by 0 bases and J by 7 bases, with 25 bases between the two germline ends. CDR3 size: 18 residues. CDR3 in amino acids: CASSQEPPAFGTYNEQYF. CDR3 nucleotides: TGCGCCAGCAGCCAAGAGCCCCCCGCCTTCGGCACCTACAATGAGCAGTACTTC.

This clonotype was picked up a small number of times. The genes are TRBV7-9 and TRBJ1-1; 9 bases agree with TRBD1. This CDR3 spans 14 amino acids. After removal of 5 bases from V and 8 bases from J, the junction contained 9 bases not matched to a gene. In germline, CDR1 is SEHNR, CDR2 FQNEAQ (reference sequence). The chain's CDR3 is CASSAQGALPEAFF. Here the CDR3 DNA reads TGTGCCAGCAGCGCACAGGGGGCGCTTCCGGAAGCTTTCTTT.

The chain recombines TRBV28 with TRBJ1-2; D not certain. This CDR3 has 16 residues. V was shortened by 3 bases and J by 4 bases, with 18 bases between the two germline ends. The germline V gene has CDR1 MDHEN and CDR2 SYDVKM. CDR3 region: CASSLRRVRVSYGYTF. The CDR3 DNA sequence: TGTGCCAGCAGTTTGAGGAGAGTTCGGGTGTCCTATGGCTACACCTTC.

The rearrangement links TRBV7-9 to TRBJ2-7, with a tentative D call TRBD1 (6 bases). Germline assignment: CDR1 SEHNR and CDR2 FQNEAQ (reference sequence). Trimming took 4 bases from V and 2 from J, leaving 15 bases between them. The CDR3 contains 15 residues. CDR3 DNA: TGTGCCAGCAGCTCGACGACAGGCGCGGCCTACGAGCAGTACTTC. Protein sequence: CASSSTTGAAYEQYF.

In this sample, this clonotype turned up a few times. This rearrangement joins TRBV12-3 or TRBV12-4 to TRBJ2-3; 7 bases are shared with TRBD1. CDR3 length equals 15 residues. After removal of 5 bases from V and 10 bases from J, the junction contained 15 bases not matched to a gene. The CDR3 loop is CASSRQGPRADPQYF. In nucleotides, the CDR3 is TGTGCCAGCAGTCGACAGGGCCCTAGGGCCGATCCGCAGTATTTT.

V gene TRBV7-2 combines with J gene TRBJ1-1; the D gene is possibly TRBD1 (5 bases). The CDR3 sequence is 17 residues long. Germline CDR1 is SGHTA and CDR2 is FQGNSA. Deletions cut 4 bases from V and 5 bases from J, with 23 bases between. The CDR3 here is CASSSPRGTAGGTEAFF. The CDR3 DNA sequence: TGTGCCAGCAGCTCTCCCCGGGGAACGGCCGGGGGGACTGAAGCTTTCTTT.

This clonotype was seen only a few times. The CDR3 DNA reads as TGTGCCAGCAGCTTGAGCTATGGCGAGCAGTACTTC. Its translation: CASSLSYGEQYF. The chain couples TRBV7-9 to TRBJ2-7; D remains ambiguous. The length of the CDR3 is 12 residues. Germline V lookup: CDR1 SEHNR, CDR2 FQNEAQ (reference sequence). Trimming pared 3 bases from V and 6 bases from J, leaving 9 bases between.

The chain joins TRBV3-1 to TRBJ1-4, with D unclear. V was clipped by 2 bases and J by 4 bases, with 8 bases between them. CDR3 length equals 14 residues. Germline CDR1 LGHDT, CDR2 YNNKEL (reference sequence). The CDR3 DNA follows: TGTGCCAGCAGCCAACATGCCGGTAATGAAAAACTGTTTTTT. Translation: CASSQHAGNEKLFF.

The V and J genes are TRBV28 and TRBJ2-3, with 11 bases lining up with TRBD1. The length of the CDR3 is 15 residues. The V segment lost 10 bases and the J segment 6 bases; nucleotides outside the gene matches: 12. Germline V lookup: CDR1 MDHEN, CDR2 SYDVKM. In DNA, the CDR3 is TGTGCCACCAAGTCCGGGACAGGGGGGGCGGATACGCAGTATTTT. Protein product: CATKSGTGGADTQYF.